This TCR beta chain was obtained from a study of cytomegalovirus exposure and HLA in healthy donors. The PCR was carried out with 60 Vbeta primers and 13 Jbeta primers. The data were produced by immunoSEQ multiplex PCR, yet TCRdb's version contains in-frame clones alone and is incomplete. Here the sample spans about 300,000 clones, roughly 89% being singletons. The clonotype comes from a middle-aged man in good health and CMV-seropositive. Sample: PBMCs.

The CDR3 protein is CASSLGQALYGYTF. The DNA of the CDR3 is TGTGCCAGCAGTTTAGGACAGGCCTTATATGGCTACACCTTC. This rearrangement joins TRBV2 to TRBJ1-2, with 7 bases fitting TRBD1. V dropped 5 bases and J dropped 5; count of bases not matched to a gene: 8. Per germline, CDR1 SNHLY and CDR2 FYNNEI. The CDR3 is 14 residues long.